Reported below is one TCR beta chain. The sample is drawn from a study of blood T cell repertoires in COVID-19. At the level of the study: Material from acute and convalescent COVID-19 was sourced from the United States, Italy and Spain. T cells, B-cell-depleted T cells, or PBMCs supplied cDNA or gDNA.

The table came from immunoSEQ multiplex PCR; TCRdb's copy has only in-frame clones and leaves some out. The sample includes around 140,000 clones, 65% to 80% of them seen just once. This TCR was recovered from a woman aged 55-69 years with acute or convalescent COVID-19. Material: peripheral blood.

Here the CDR3 reads CASSGSGRVDTQYF. The DNA for the CDR3 is TGTGCCAGCAGCGGTAGCGGGAGAGTAGATACGCAGTATTTT. V is TRBV9 and J is TRBJ2-3; 9 bases are shared with TRBD2. CDR1 and CDR2 (germline): SGDLS, YYNGEE. Losses at the gene ends were 3 bases for V and 5 bases for J; bases not matched to a gene: 4. The CDR3 has 14 residues.